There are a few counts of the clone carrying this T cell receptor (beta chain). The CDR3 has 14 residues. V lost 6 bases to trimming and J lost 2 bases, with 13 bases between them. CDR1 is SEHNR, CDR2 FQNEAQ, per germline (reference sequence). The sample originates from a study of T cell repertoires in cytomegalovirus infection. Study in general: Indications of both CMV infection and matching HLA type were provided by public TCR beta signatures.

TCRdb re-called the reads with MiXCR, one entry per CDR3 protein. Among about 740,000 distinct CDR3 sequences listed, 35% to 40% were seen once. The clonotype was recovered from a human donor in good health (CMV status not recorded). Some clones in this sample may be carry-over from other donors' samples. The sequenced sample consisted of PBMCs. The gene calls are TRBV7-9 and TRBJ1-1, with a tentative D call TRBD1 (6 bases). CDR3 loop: CASRTTGPNTEAFF. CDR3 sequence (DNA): TGTGCCAGCAGGACCACAGGGCCCAACACTGAAGCTTTCTTT.